These 10 T cell receptor beta chains came from one sample sequenced in a study of blood T cells in healthy people across ages. A second PCR of roughly 7 to 11 cycles used a sample-barcoded 5' primer and a J-beta primer mix. TCRdb re-called the 5' RACE reads through MiXCR, storing one row per CDR3 protein. The repertoire has 800,000 to 950,000 distinct CDR3 sequences, roughly 50% of them found once; the top ten carry 13%. Sequenced sample: blood. The source of these receptors is a man aged 30 to 45 in good health.

This clonotype has only a few counts. J is TRBJ1-1 and V is TRBV5-1, with 8 bases that match TRBD1. CDR1 is SGHRS, CDR2 YFSETQ, per germline. This CDR3 is 15 amino acids long. After removal of 3 bases from V and 6 bases from J, the junction contained 10 bases not matched to a gene. CDR3 coding DNA: TGCGCCAGCAGCTGGACCCTAGGACAGGGTTCTGAAGCTTTCTTT. Its translation is CASSWTLGQGSEAFF.

This chain's CDR3 is CASSQTSGVLNTGELFF. Written as DNA, the CDR3 is TGCGCCAGCAGCCAGACTAGCGGGGTCCTGAACACCGGGGAGCTGTTTTTT. V and J are TRBV4-1 and TRBJ2-2, with TRBD2 identical over 11 bases. Germline CDR1 and CDR2: MGHRA and YSYEKL. The CDR3 sequence is 17 residues long. V was clipped by 3 bases and J by 1 base; unmatched bases: 4.

The chain has TRBV20-1 and TRBJ2-5, with 9 bases lining up with TRBD1. The CDR3 runs 13 residues. Germline V gene data show CDR1 as DFQATT and CDR2 as SNEGSKA (reference sequence). V was clipped by 1 base and J by 4 bases; unmatched bases: 1. The CDR3 DNA follows: TGCAGTGCTAGAGGGACAGGGGTAGAGACCCAGTACTTC. This sequence encodes CSARGTGVETQYF.

Comment on this clonotype: Relative to the germline gene, one junction end is altered; a read error may explain this. V gene TRBV7-9 combines with J gene TRBJ2-3; D is undetermined. The CDR3 has 14 residues. Germline V gives CDR1 SEHNR, CDR2 FQNEAQ (reference sequence). The CDR3 DNA follows: TGTACCAGCAGCTTAGTTGCGGCCCCAGATACGCAGTATTTT. Translated, it gives CTSSLVAAPDTQYF.

The J gene is TRBJ2-5, the V gene TRBV12-3 or TRBV12-4; 9 positions agree with TRBD1. The junction had 7 bases not matched to a gene; V was cut back by 4 bases and J by 4 bases. There are 15 residues in the CDR3. The CDR3 DNA reads TGTGCCAGCAGTTCAGGACAGGGGAGGACAGAGACCCAGTACTTC. Protein product: CASSSGQGRTETQYF.

CDR3 in amino acids: CASLGDAPRRSHSYEQYF. CDR3 sequence (DNA): TGTGCCAGCCTCGGGGACGCACCCCGGAGGTCGCACTCCTACGAGCAGTACTTC. The chain recombines TRBV2 with TRBJ2-7, with D perhaps assigned TRBD1 or TRBD2 (5 bases each). CDR3 length equals 18 residues. Germline CDR1 reads SNHLY; CDR2 reads FYNNEI. The V end lost 8 bases, the J end lost 0 bases, and 26 bases lay between the germline ends.

This clonotype was picked up a small number of times. The rearrangement uses TRBV12-3 or TRBV12-4 and TRBJ2-7; D may be TRBD1 or TRBD2 (5 bases each). V lost 8 bases, J lost 2 bases, and 13 bases lay in between. The length of the CDR3 is 13 residues. The CDR3 coding sequence is TGTGCCAGCTGGTCAGGGAGCCCCTACGAGCAGTACTTC. Encoded protein: CASWSGSPYEQYF.

V usage is TRBV3-1 and J usage is TRBJ2-4, with TRBD2 as a possible D gene (5 bases). The closer fit of TRBJ2-7 to the DNA end suggests the J call may be wrong. Germline CDR1 LGHDT, CDR2 YNNKEL (reference sequence). The CDR3 spans 14 residues. The CDR3, as DNA: TGTGCCAGCAGCCAAGATGCTAGCCCCCACGAGCAGTACTTC. Translating gives CASSQDASPHEQYF.

V gene TRBV5-4 combines with J gene TRBJ2-3, with 11 bases matching TRBD1. Germline CDR1 and CDR2: SGHNT and YYREEE (reference sequence). This CDR3 is built from 16 residues. Losses at the gene ends were 4 bases for V and 1 base for J; bases not matched to a gene: 5. The CDR3 nucleotides are TGTGCCAGCAGCCCCGGACAGGGGGCAGGCACAGATACGCAGTATTTT. This sequence encodes CASSPGQGAGTDTQYF.

This clonotype was seen more than once but under ten times. The rearrangement joins TRBV6-2 or TRBV6-3 to TRBJ2-4, with D unresolved. CDR3 length: 12 amino acids. Trimming left V 8 bases short and J 13 bases short, with 18 bases between. The germline CDR1 and CDR2 sequences are MNHEY and SVGEGT. CDR3 sequence reads: CASAISHLQQYF. The CDR3 region has the DNA TGTGCCAGCGCGATCAGCCACTTGCAGCAGTACTTC.